This T cell receptor beta chain is drawn from a study of early T cells in non-severe SARS-CoV-2 infection. Study context: The sequenced material was bulk RNA from unsorted whole blood, and its chains were unpaired.

The germline gives CDR1 KGHDR, CDR2 SFDVKD. The V gene lost 1 base and the J gene lost 5 bases, with 8 bases spanning the gap. CDR3 length equals 14 residues. This clonotype occurred many times. Its antigen remains unknown. The protocol attached unique molecular identifiers to individual cDNA molecules. TCRdb used MiXCR to reprocess the 5' RACE reads, holding one entry per CDR3 protein. The data contain around 66,000 distinct CDR3 sequences, roughly 5.7% of them singletons. Findings of the study overall: Matching against VDJdb likely underestimated virus-specific expansions, favoring anti-spike CD8.

The sample was whole blood, taken at baseline. The TCR originated in an adult who was a healthcare worker with PCR-confirmed SARS-CoV-2 infection or an uninfected control (not recorded which). The chain employs TRBV24-1 and TRBJ1-5; D not certain. CDR3 protein: CATSDLSVHQPQHF. CDR3 bases: TGTGCCACCAGTGATTTATCTGTTCATCAGCCCCAGCATTTT.